Listed here are 9 T cell receptor beta chains from one sample, sequenced in a study of blood T cell repertoires in COVID-19. This table comes from immunoSEQ multiplex PCR, and its TCRdb copy is limited to in-frame clones, with some not included. Of some 270,000 clones detected, around 82% appear once; the ten largest clones hold approximately 14%. Sequencing input: peripheral blood. The receptors derive from a person between 65 and 79 years old with COVID-19, enrolled during active disease.

The chain recombines TRBV7-9 with TRBJ1-5; 8 bases line up with TRBD1. The CDR3 length is 14 residues. V lost 5 bases and J lost 7; bases outside the gene matches: 7. Germline values: CDR1 SEHNR, CDR2 FQNEAQ (reference sequence). In nucleotides, the CDR3 is TGTGCCAGCAGCGGTCCAGGGGGCAGGCAGCCCCAGCATTTT. This codes for CASSGPGGRQPQHF. The entire variable domain, with the rest obtained from reference TRBV7-9 and TRBJ1-5, is as follows: DTGVSQNPRHKITKRGQNVTFRCDPISEHNRLYWYRQTLGQGPEFLTYFQNEAQLEKSRLLSDRFSAERPKGSFSTLEIQRTEQGDSAMYLCASSGPGGRQPQHFGDGTRLSIL.

The chain recombines TRBV10-2 with TRBJ2-7; D might be TRBD1 (5 bases). The CDR3 has 13 residues. Germline loops: CDR1 WSHSY, CDR2 SAAADI. Trimming stripped 8 bases from V and 5 bases from J, with 16 bases between. The CDR3 sequence: CASGWTRGNEQYF. CDR3 nucleotide sequence: TGCGCCAGCGGCTGGACAAGAGGCAACGAGCAGTACTTC.

This chain connects TRBV10-3 to TRBJ1-2, with D possibly being TRBD1 (5 bases). The CDR3 sequence is 15 residues long. Germline loops: CDR1 ENHRY, CDR2 SYGVKD. V was shortened by 2 bases and J by 7 bases, with 17 bases between the two germline ends. Written as DNA, the CDR3 is TGTGCCATCAGTGAGAACAGCGCAGGGTGGGGTGGCTACACCTTC. Its translation is CAISENSAGWGGYTF.

The rearrangement links TRBV19 to TRBJ2-1; possible D gene TRBD2, 6 bases. V was shortened by 3 bases and J by 6 bases, with 9 bases between the two germline ends. Per the germline V gene, CDR1 is LNHDA and CDR2 is SQIVND (reference sequence). The CDR3 covers 13 residues. This CDR3 reads CASSIMGGNEQFF. CDR3 bases: TGTGCCAGTAGTATCATGGGAGGCAATGAGCAGTTCTTC.

The gene calls are TRBV9 and TRBJ2-3; 12 nucleotides align to TRBD2. CDR3 length equals 16 residues. Per germline, CDR1 SGDLS and CDR2 YYNGEE. The J segment lost 4 bases and the V segment lost 3 bases, leaving 6 bases of the junction unmatched. CDR3 region: CASSGQTSGSPDTQYF. For the CDR3, the DNA is TGTGCCAGCAGCGGGCAGACTAGCGGGAGCCCAGATACGCAGTATTTT.

The rearrangement uses TRBV5-4 and TRBJ1-1; 10 bases fit TRBD1. The CDR3 totals 15 residues. V shed 2 bases, J shed 6 bases, and the junction held 7 bases outside the gene matches. Germline values: CDR1 SGHNT, CDR2 YYREEE (reference sequence). For the CDR3, the DNA is TGTGCCAGCAGCTTACAAACAGGGACAGGGGCTGAAGCTTTCTTT. It codes for CASSLQTGTGAEAFF.

V usage is TRBV27 and J usage is TRBJ1-1; no clear D. The CDR3 is 13 residues long. The ends were cut back, 5 bases at V and 4 bases at J, with 11 bases in the middle. Germline assignment: CDR1 MNHEY and CDR2 SMNVEV (reference sequence). Here the CDR3 DNA reads TGTGCCAGCAGTCCCAGACTGGGCACTGAAGCTTTCTTT. This encodes CASSPRLGTEAFF.

The sample holds a few counts of this clone. The chain has TRBV3-1 (or the pseudogene TRBV3-2) and TRBJ2-1; TRBD2 might be the D (5 bases). This CDR3 is built from 14 residues. Germline V lookup: CDR1 LGHDT, CDR2 YNNKEL (reference sequence). V gave up 4 bases and J gave up 4 bases, with 11 bases separating them. CDR3 in amino acids: CASSLVARYNEQFF. The CDR3 coding sequence is TGTGCCAGCAGCCTAGTAGCGAGGTACAATGAGCAGTTCTTC.

The chain employs TRBV6-5 and TRBJ1-5; D gene ambiguous. V was clipped by 6 bases and J by 4 bases, with 10 bases between them. The CDR3 covers 13 residues. Germline loops: CDR1 MNHEY, CDR2 SVGAGI. The CDR3 loop is CASRPTVNQPQHF. The CDR3 nucleotides read TGTGCCAGCAGGCCCACGGTGAATCAGCCCCAGCATTTT.